The next 17 T cell receptor beta chains were all read from a single sample in a study of regulatory T cells in long-lasting Graves disease. Sample time point: newly diagnosed GD, antithyroid drugs for less than 3 months. RNA isolated from PBMCs was used to make the TCR library. Libraries of TCR beta came from iRepertoire HTBI primers plus Arm-PCR of CDR3 regions. One entry per CDR3 protein, called by TCRdb with MiXCR from the multiplex PCR reads. There are about 540,000 distinct CDR3 sequences in the sample; about 13% occur only once, and roughly 9.7% lies in the top ten. This sample also appeared in a second study, on T cells in Graves' hyperthyroidism and ophthalmopathy.

Specimen: peripheral blood mononuclear cells (PBMCs), collected at new diagnosis, from a patient treated with antithyroid drugs. These receptors were taken from a man in his thirties or forties with Graves disease.

V is TRBV20-1 and J is TRBJ1-1; D is ambiguous. The V gene's germline CDR1 is DFQATT and CDR2 SNEGSKA (reference sequence). V was pared by 2 bases and J by 7 bases, with 11 bases between. CDR3 size: 12 residues. The CDR3 loop is CSARRASIEAFF. The CDR3 DNA is TGCAGTGCTAGACGGGCCTCGATTGAAGCTTTCTTT.

This clonotype was counted many times. The chain has TRBV7-2 and TRBJ2-1; 8 bases are a match to TRBD2. CDR1 SGHTA and CDR2 FQGNSA come from the germline V gene. There are 14 residues in the CDR3. Trimming at V came to 6 bases and at J to 2 bases, leaving 3 bases not matched to a gene. The CDR3 sequence is CASSQTSAYNEQFF. The CDR3 nucleotides read TGTGCCAGCAGTCAGACTAGCGCCTACAATGAGCAGTTCTTC.

This clonotype was recorded at least ten times. The gene calls are TRBV2 and TRBJ2-7, with TRBD2 matching over 11 bases. The CDR3 length is 14 residues. With V trimmed by 6 bases and J by 3 bases, 4 bases remained unmatched. Looked up from germline, CDR1 is SNHLY and CDR2 is FYNNEI. The CDR3 bases are TGTGCCAGCAGCACTAGCGGGAGTGGCTACGAGCAGTACTTC. Amino acid sequence: CASSTSGSGYEQYF.

This clonotype was seen ten or more times. Here the CDR3 DNA reads TGTGCCAGCAGCCCCGGCGCTTGGGGCATTATGTACTACGAGCAGTACTTC. Its translation: CASSPGAWGIMYYEQYF. J is TRBJ2-7 and V is TRBV12-3 or TRBV12-4; maybe TRBD1 (5 bases). The CDR3 runs 17 residues. Trimming shortened V by 6 bases and J by 3 bases, and 24 bases separated the two germline ends.

This clonotype came up many times. This chain uses TRBV7-6 with TRBJ2-5; TRBD2 might be the D (7 bases). The CDR3 has 15 amino acids. Germline V gene sequence: CDR1 SGHVS, CDR2 FNYEAQ. V lost 6 bases and J 1 base, leaving 15 bases between the germline ends. CDR3 loop: CASRPTRGAQETQYF. The CDR3 nucleotides are TGTGCCAGCAGACCAACTCGGGGGGCCCAAGAGACCCAGTACTTC. The variable domain in full, with the rest retrieved from reference TRBV7-6 and TRBJ2-5, is GAGVSQSPRYKVTKRGQDVALRCDPISGHVSLYWYRQALGQGPEFLTYFNYEAQQDKSGLPNDRFSAERPEGSISTLTIQRTEQRDSAMYRCASRPTRGAQETQYFGPGTRLLVL.

This chain connects TRBV19 to TRBJ1-5, with unresolved D. Germline V gives CDR1 LNHDA, CDR2 SQIVND (reference sequence). The CDR3 has 14 residues. The ends were cut back, 1 base at V and 3 bases at J, with 7 bases in the middle. CDR3 protein: CASSIGSTNQPQHF. The CDR3, as DNA: TGTGCCAGTAGTATAGGTTCCACCAATCAGCCCCAGCATTTT.

In its sample, this clonotype was seen many times. The V call is TRBV5-1, the J call TRBJ2-1, with 8 bases lining up with TRBD1. CDR1 is SGHRS, CDR2 YFSETQ, per germline. Trimming cost V 5 bases and J 6 bases; bases outside gene matches: 1. This CDR3 region has 12 residues. The CDR3 DNA sequence: TGCGCCAGCAGGGACAGGGCCAATGAGCAGTTCTTC. Translated: CASRDRANEQFF.

On this clonotype: A clone one base away is much larger, so this may be a read error. The V gene is TRBV27, the J gene TRBJ2-7; D call uncertain. Germline values: CDR1 MNHEY, CDR2 SMNVEV (reference sequence). The CDR3 loop spans 13 amino acids. Trimming stripped 3 bases from V and 9 bases from J, with 15 bases between. CDR3 protein: CASSFRPHHGQYF. The CDR3 bases are TGTGCCAGCAGTTTCAGGCCCCACCACGGGCAGTACTTC.

This clonotype was picked up many times. This rearrangement joins TRBV10-3 to TRBJ1-1; no firm D call. In germline, CDR1 is ENHRY, CDR2 SYGVKD. Trimming removed 3 bases from V and 1 base from J, with 6 bases in between. The CDR3 loop spans 13 amino acids. CDR3 nucleotide sequence: TGTGCCATCAGTGATGGCAGGAACACTGAAGCTTTCTTT. Protein product: CAISDGRNTEAFF.

This clonotype was detected a few times. The rearrangement links TRBV6-1 to TRBJ2-3, with TRBD1 as a possible D gene (6 bases). Germline CDR1 is MNHNS and CDR2 is SASEGT. The CDR3 consists of 16 residues. The V end was cut by 6 bases, the J end by 1 base, with 17 bases between. The CDR3 bases are TGTGCCAGCAGCAGAGGAGAGGGGGTGCGCACAGATACGCAGTATTTT. Residues: CASSRGEGVRTDTQYF.

The chain couples TRBV10-3 to TRBJ1-3, with D uncertain. CDR1 ENHRY and CDR2 SYGVKD come from the germline V gene. There are 17 residues in the CDR3. V gave up 2 bases and J gave up 0 bases, with 14 bases separating them. CDR3 residues: CAISELLLGNSGNTIYF. In DNA form, the CDR3 reads TGTGCCATCAGTGAGCTGCTTTTGGGCAACTCTGGAAACACCATATATTTT.

At least ten counts were recorded for this clonotype. The chain links TRBV12-3 or TRBV12-4 to TRBJ2-7; 11 nucleotides align to TRBD2. After removal of 5 bases from V and 5 bases from J, the junction contained 8 bases not matched to a gene. The CDR3 is 15 amino acids. The CDR3 nucleotides are TGTGCCAGCAGTGCCACTAGCGGGAGTAGCGACGAGCAGTACTTC. Translation: CASSATSGSSDEQYF.

This clonotype was found a few times. The chain employs TRBV24-1 and TRBJ2-7, with D possibly being TRBD2 (6 bases). The CDR3 is 12 amino acids. The V and J ends lost 4 bases and 5 bases respectively, with 8 bases between them. Germline-derived CDR1 and CDR2 are KGHDR and SFDVKD. Here the CDR3 reads CATSEAGNEQYF. The CDR3 bases are TGTGCCACCAGTGAGGCGGGGAACGAGCAGTACTTC.

Ten or more counts support this clonotype. This chain joins TRBV15 and TRBJ2-6; D uncertain. Looked up from germline, CDR1 is LNHNV and CDR2 is YYDKDF (reference sequence). Between the trimmed V and J ends, which lost 0 bases and 1 base, there was a span of 7 bases. The CDR3 is 16 amino acids. CDR3 DNA: TGTGCCACCAGCAGAGATCATTGGTCTGGGGCCAACGTCCTGACTTTC. It encodes CATSRDHWSGANVLTF.

This clonotype has ten or more counts. The chain couples TRBV11-2 to TRBJ1-2; D uncertain. The ends were cut back, 4 bases at V and 5 bases at J, with 20 bases in the middle. This CDR3 has 16 amino acids. CDR1 SGHAT and CDR2 FQNNGV come from the germline V gene. DNA of the CDR3: TGTGCCAGCAGCTCCTCTTCCTCTTCCCGATATTATGGCTACACCTTC. Translated, it gives CASSSSSSSRYYGYTF. Filled out from reference TRBV11-2 and TRBJ1-2, the complete variable domain reads EAGVAQSPRYKIIEKRQSVAFWCNPISGHATLYWYQQILGQGPKLLIQFQNNGVVDDSQLPKDRFSAERLKGVDSTLKIQPAKLEDSAVYLCASSSSSSSRYYGYTFGSGTRLTVV.

This clonotype was counted many times. The rearrangement links TRBV29-1 to TRBJ2-1; TRBD1 aligns across 7 bases. The J segment lost 10 bases and the V segment lost 4 bases, leaving 22 bases of the junction unmatched. The CDR3 has 17 residues. Germline values: CDR1 SQVTM, CDR2 ANQGSEA. CDR3 nucleotides: TGCAGCGTTGCCCGTGCGTTCCGAGTAGGACAGGCAAAAGAGCAGTTCTTC. Translated, it gives CSVARAFRVGQAKEQFF.

This clonotype was counted ten times or more. The rearrangement links TRBV5-1 to TRBJ1-1, with 11 bases fitting TRBD1. In germline, CDR1 is SGHRS, CDR2 YFSETQ. This CDR3 has 17 amino acids. The ends lost 3 bases at V and 3 bases at J; junction bases unmatched: 10. CDR3 loop: CASSSRTGGWGDTEAFF. The CDR3 DNA reads as TGCGCCAGCAGCTCCCGGACAGGGGGCTGGGGGGACACTGAAGCTTTCTTT.